One sample yielded the 18 T cell receptor beta chains listed below, sequenced in a study of CD8 T cells in ankylosing spondylitis. Overall study results and limits: Under 10 highly homologous variants formed a TCR beta motif that appeared characteristic of ankylosing spondylitis blood.

TCRdb called the 5' RACE reads again in MiXCR, with one record for every CDR3 protein. This table has about 400,000 distinct CDR3 sequences, around 24% appearing once. The antigens for these receptors are not known. The sequencing input was blood, either unsorted or a sorted T cell fraction (not recorded which). Receptors originate from a male donor with ankylosing spondylitis.

This sequence joins TRBV3-1 and TRBJ2-7; possibly TRBD2 for D (6 bases). Germline-derived CDR1 and CDR2 are LGHDT and YNNKEL (reference sequence). This CDR3 spans 16 amino acids. The V end was cut by 4 bases, the J end by 0 bases, with 16 bases between. Here the CDR3 DNA reads TGTGCCAGCAGCCCCCGGTTGTTGCGGGACTCCTACGAGCAGTACTTC. This translates into CASSPRLLRDSYEQYF.

This chain links TRBV3-1 with TRBJ2-3; 7 bases map to TRBD2. J gave up 3 bases and V 5 bases, and 2 bases lay outside the gene matches. Per the germline V gene, CDR1 is LGHDT and CDR2 is YNNKEL (reference sequence). The CDR3 runs 13 residues. CDR3 nucleotides: TGTGCCAGCAGCAGACTAGCAACAGATACGCAGTATTTT. As protein: CASSRLATDTQYF.

The chain is built from TRBV7-3 and TRBJ2-3; D ambiguous. V was trimmed by 5 bases and J by 2 bases, leaving 17 bases between them. The CDR3 has 16 amino acids. Germline loops: CDR1 SGHTA, CDR2 FQGTGA. CDR3 sequence (DNA): TGTGCCAGCAGCAGAAACGTACGGCGAAACACAGATACGCAGTATTTT. Protein: CASSRNVRRNTDTQYF.

The chain is built from TRBV20-1 and TRBJ2-2; D tentatively reads TRBD1 or TRBD2 (5 bases each). Per germline, CDR1 DFQATT and CDR2 SNEGSKA (reference sequence). The CDR3 has 13 residues. The V and J ends lost 1 base and 6 bases respectively, with 9 bases between them. The DNA of the CDR3 is TGCAGTGCTAGAGTTCGGGGCCCCGGGGAGCTGTTTTTT. Translation gives CSARVRGPGELFF.

This clonotype showed up just a few times. This chain links TRBV5-1 with TRBJ2-7, with D perhaps given as TRBD1 or TRBD2 (5 bases each). CDR3 length equals 14 residues. Germline CDR1 is SGHRS and CDR2 is YFSETQ. The V end was cut by 4 bases, the J end by 3 bases, with 14 bases between. CDR3 DNA sequence: TGCGCCAGCAGCGGGGGTGGAATCGGCTACGAGCAGTACTTC. Encoded protein: CASSGGGIGYEQYF.

This clonotype was counted between two and nine times. The genes are TRBV3-1 and TRBJ1-4; TRBD1 aligns across 8 bases. From germline, CDR1 is LGHDT and CDR2 YNNKEL (reference sequence). The CDR3 spans 15 residues. After removal of 4 bases from V and 2 bases from J, the junction contained 3 bases not matched to a gene. The CDR3: CASSLQGETNEKLFF. DNA for the CDR3: TGTGCCAGCAGCCTACAGGGGGAGACTAATGAAAAACTGTTTTTT.

V gene TRBV20-1 combines with J gene TRBJ2-5; D may be TRBD1 (6 bases). The CDR3 has 12 residues. The germline gives CDR1 DFQATT, CDR2 SNEGSKA (reference sequence). In nucleotides, the CDR3 is TGCAGCGCCGAGGCAGGGGAGGAGACCCAGTACTTC. Its protein product is CSAEAGEETQYF.

The rearrangement links TRBV5-1 to TRBJ2-6; 7 bases match TRBD1. The germline gives CDR1 SGHRS, CDR2 YFSETQ. The CDR3 spans 14 residues. The V segment lost 7 bases and the J segment 4 bases; nucleotides outside the gene matches: 5. The CDR3 DNA reads as TGCGCCAGCCGAGGGGGCGCGGGGGCCAACGTCCTGACTTTC. It encodes CASRGGAGANVLTF. The whole variable domain, filled in from reference TRBV5-1 and TRBJ2-6, reads KAGVTQTPRYLIKTRGQQVTLSCSPISGHRSVSWYQQTPGQGLQFLFEYFSETQRNKGNFPGRFSGRQFSNSRSEMNVSTLELGDSALYLCASRGGAGANVLTFGAGSRLTVL.

This clonotype turned up a few times. The V gene is TRBV5-1, the J gene TRBJ1-5, with TRBD1 identical over 10 bases. The CDR3 is 14 residues long. Germline values: CDR1 SGHRS, CDR2 YFSETQ. Germline trimming cut 4 bases from V and 5 bases from J; bases unmatched to any gene: 3. The CDR3 nucleotides read TGCGCCAGCAGCACCGGGACAGGGGATCAGCCCCAGCATTTT. This encodes CASSTGTGDQPQHF.

This chain connects TRBV5-1 to TRBJ2-7; 8 bases align to TRBD1. J lost 6 bases, V lost 3 bases, and 8 bases had no gene match. The CDR3 is 14 residues long. The germline gives CDR1 SGHRS, CDR2 YFSETQ. CDR3 DNA sequence: TGCGCCAGCAGCTCCGCGACAGGGGCTGTCGAGCAGTACTTC. The encoded protein is CASSSATGAVEQYF.

A few counts support this clonotype. The gene calls are TRBV5-1 and TRBJ2-3; D is perhaps TRBD2 (6 bases). Trimming shortened V by 5 bases and J by 1 base, and 11 bases separated the two germline ends. CDR1 is SGHRS, CDR2 YFSETQ, per germline. The CDR3 loop spans 14 amino acids. The CDR3 DNA follows: TGCGCCAGCAGGCGTGGCGGGGGCACAGATACGCAGTATTTT. Translation gives CASRRGGGTDTQYF.

The chain uses TRBV11-3 and TRBJ2-7, with 8 nucleotides matching TRBD2. The CDR3 is 13 amino acids. Trimming removed 5 bases from V and 6 bases from J; junction bases left unmatched: 6. Germline CDR1 reads SGHNT; CDR2 reads YENEEA. For the CDR3, the DNA is TGTGCCAGCAGCAGGGGACTAGACCGCGAGCAGTACTTC. This encodes CASSRGLDREQYF.

This clonotype was seen many times. The chain recombines TRBV28 with TRBJ2-6; D is tentatively TRBD1 or TRBD2 (5 bases each). Germline V gene data show CDR1 as MDHEN and CDR2 as SYDVKM. The CDR3 is 15 residues long. V lost 8 bases and J lost 3, with 14 bases in between. The CDR3 loop is CASRFGAGGANVLTF. For the CDR3, the DNA is TGTGCCAGCCGATTCGGGGCGGGTGGGGCCAACGTCCTGACTTTC.

This clonotype was seen only a few times. J is TRBJ2-2 and V is TRBV5-6, with D tentatively TRBD1 (5 bases). The V end was cut by 1 base, the J end by 5 bases, with 18 bases between. Germline V gene sequence: CDR1 SGHDT, CDR2 YYEEEE. The CDR3 covers 17 residues. CDR3 protein: CASSLQVPGKATGELFF. In DNA, the CDR3 is TGTGCCAGCAGCTTGCAGGTTCCAGGGAAAGCGACCGGGGAGCTGTTTTTT.

In its sample, this clonotype was seen a few times. The rearrangement links TRBV3-1 to TRBJ2-3; TRBD2 agrees at 7 bases. CDR1 is LGHDT and CDR2 is YNNKEL in the germline V gene (reference sequence). Trimming took 4 bases from V and 0 from J; bases not matched to a gene: 1. There are 14 residues in the CDR3. In DNA form, the CDR3 reads TGTGCCAGCAGCCGGCGGGAGAGCACAGATACGCAGTATTTT. This codes for CASSRRESTDTQYF.

This clonotype was detected a few times. The chain combines TRBV7-9 with TRBJ1-1, with D uncertain. The germline V gene encodes CDR1 SEHNR and CDR2 FQNEAQ (reference sequence). This CDR3 region has 13 residues. Trimming stripped 5 bases from V and 4 bases from J, with 11 bases between. In nucleotides, the CDR3 is TGTGCCAGCAGCCCTAGGGTCTCCACTGAAGCTTTCTTT. Its translation: CASSPRVSTEAFF.

This clonotype was seen at least ten times. This chain joins TRBV4-3 and TRBJ2-5; D call uncertain. This CDR3 contains 16 residues. Germline assignment: CDR1 LGHNA and CDR2 YSLEER. Trimming cost V 5 bases and J 5 bases, with 21 bases left between them. The CDR3 protein is CASSNGWEATGETQYF. Written as DNA, the CDR3 is TGCGCCAGCAGCAACGGATGGGAAGCAACTGGGGAGACCCAGTACTTC.

The rearrangement joins TRBV3-1 to TRBJ1-3, with D unresolved. The CDR3 loop spans 12 amino acids. The ends were cut back, 2 bases at V and 3 bases at J, with 2 bases in the middle. Germline V gene sequence: CDR1 LGHDT, CDR2 YNNKEL (reference sequence). CDR3 protein: CASSQHGNTIYF. As DNA, the CDR3 is TGTGCCAGCAGCCAACATGGAAACACCATATATTTT.